This T cell receptor beta chain was captured in a study of OX40 agonist ivuxolimab in advanced cancers. General study results and limits: Some of the lowest clonal expansion was seen in partial responders at 0.1-3.0 mg/kg.

Only in-frame clones appear in the TCRdb table, and some are missing; sequencing was by immunoSEQ multiplex PCR. The data contain about 61,000 clones, about 88% of them singletons. The germline gives CDR1 LGHNA, CDR2 YNFKEQ. This CDR3 is built from 15 residues. V lost 4 bases and J 0 bases, leaving 11 bases between the germline ends. As to this clone: The antigen is not known.

Anyone with autoimmune disease history or systemic immunosuppression was excluded. The source is an adult with an advanced solid tumor such as melanoma, head and neck, liver or kidney cancer. This sequence joins TRBV4-2 and TRBJ2-3; either TRBD1 or TRBD2 may fit D (6 bases each). The source was CD4+ or CD8+ T cells sorted from blood, collected in a trial of the OX40 agonist ivuxolimab. CDR3 amino acids: CASSRRGTSTDTQYF. The CDR3 DNA is TGTGCCAGCAGCCGACGCGGGACAAGCACAGATACGCAGTATTTT.